The rows below give T cell receptor beta chains drawn from one sample of a study of shared clonotypes between healthy human individuals. Sequenced by immunoSEQ multiplex PCR; TCRdb stores in-frame clones only, minus some. The sample includes 1.5 million to 2.5 million clones, about 94% of them seen just once. The sequencing input was naive CD8+ T cells sorted from blood. These receptors all stem from a man aged 18 to 30 in good health. Each CDR3 is given with its conserved first and last residue. The order of the fields is clone size, D gene, J gene, V gene, CDR3 DNA, CDR3 protein. The D gene is left open where the match is weak. For some rows the clone size is stated as once, few or many, or as a class when expanded; others skip it.

NA,NA,TRBJ1-5,TRBV29-1,TGCAGCGTTGGTTTAGGGGATCAGCCCCAGCATTTT,CSVGLGDQPQHF
NA,TRBD2,TRBJ2-3,TRBV5-8,TGTGCCAGCAGCTTGGCCCTAGCGGGGATCACAGATACGCAGTATTTT,CASSLALAGITDTQYF
NA,NA,TRBJ2-7,TRBV4-3,TGCGCCAGCAGCCAAGATGGTAGCGGCCTCTCCTACGAGCAGTACTTC,CASSQDGSGLSYEQYF
NA,NA,TRBJ2-3,TRBV6-1,TGTGCCAGCAGTACTAGCTATACTAGCACAGATACGCAGTATTTT,CASSTSYTSTDTQYF
NA,TRBD1,TRBJ2-7,TRBV14,TGTGCCAGCAGCCCCCCGGGACAGGGGCCCTACGAGCAGTACTTC,CASSPPGQGPYEQYF
once,TRBD2,TRBJ2-2,TRBV19,TGTGCCAGTTCCGACATCTTAGCGGGAGGAAACACCGGGGAGCTGTTTTTT,CASSDILAGGNTGELFF
NA,TRBD1,TRBJ2-7,TRBV29-1,TGCAGCGTTGAAACCCCCGGGACAGTAACCTACGAGCAGTACTTC,CSVETPGTVTYEQYF
once,TRBD2,TRBJ2-3,TRBV10-2,TGCGCCGCAGGAGGGGGACTAGCGGGTAGCACAGATACGCAGTATTTT,CAAGGGLAGSTDTQYF
NA,TRBD2,TRBJ2-7,TRBV27,TGTGCCAGCAGTTTAGGAAGCGGGAGCTCCTACGAGCAGTACTTC,CASSLGSGSSYEQYF
once,TRBD2,TRBJ2-7,TRBV19,TGTGCCAGTAGTTCTCTAGCGGGAGAGGAGCAGTACTTC,CASSSLAGEEQYF
NA,NA,TRBJ2-3,TRBV6-5,TGTGCCAGCAGTTACTCAGACCTTGGGGATACGCAGTATTTT,CASSYSDLGDTQYF
NA,TRBD1,TRBJ2-7,TRBV29-1,TGCAGCGTAGTAGGGACAGCCTACGAGCAGTACTTC,CSVVGTAYEQYF
NA,NA,TRBJ1-2,TRBV27,TGTGCCAGCAGTCCCCGGGAGGGGGGGGTTTATGGCTACACCTTC,CASSPREGGVYGYTF
NA,NA,TRBJ2-5,TRBV2,TGTGCCAGCAGTGAAGCGCTTGGGGCCCGGGAGACCCAGTACTTC,CASSEALGARETQYF
NA,NA,TRBJ2-7,TRBV29-1,TGCAGCGCCGAAGACAGGATTACCTACGAGCAGTACTTC,CSAEDRITYEQYF
NA,NA,TRBJ1-6,TRBV19,TGTGCCAGTAGCCCCACAGGGACGCAAAATTCACCCCTCCACTTT,CASSPTGTQNSPLHF
NA,TRBD1,TRBJ1-1,TRBV4-1,TGCGCCAGCAGCCAAGCTTCGGACAGGGCCCCAGAAGCTTTCTTT,CASSQASDRAPEAFF
NA,NA,TRBJ2-1,TRBV14,TGTGCCAGCAGCGGGGGGAGCGGAGGAAGCTCCTACAATGAGCAGTTCTTC,CASSGGSGGSSYNEQFF
NA,TRBD1,TRBJ2-1,TRBV7-9,TGTGCCAGCAGCCCTCCGGGACAGTCCTACAATGAGCAGTTCTTC,CASSPPGQSYNEQFF
NA,NA,TRBJ2-7,TRBV6-1,TGTGCCAGCAGTGAACAATTAGGTGACAGCCAAGAAGGCGCCTACGAGCAGTACTTC,CASSEQLGDSQEGAYEQYF
once,TRBD2,TRBJ2-7,TRBV11-2,TGTGCCAGCAGCTTAGATATGGCTAGCGGCATCTCCTACGAGCAGTACTTC,CASSLDMASGISYEQYF
NA,NA,TRBJ2-1,TRBV7-8,TGTGCCAGCAGCTTAGATCCTAGCGAGTACAATGAGCAGTTCTTC,CASSLDPSEYNEQFF
once,NA,TRBJ2-5,TRBV7-8,TGTGCCAGCAGCTCGGCCTGGACAGCCCAAGAGACCCAGTACTTC,CASSSAWTAQETQYF
NA,TRBD1,TRBJ2-7,TRBV7-9,TGTGCCAGCAGCCCCGGTTTATGGGACAGGGAGGGCGAGCAGTACTTC,CASSPGLWDREGEQYF
NA,NA,TRBJ2-7,TRBV7-9,TGTGCCAGCAGACCCTCGGACTACGAGCAGTACTTC,CASRPSDYEQYF
NA,TRBD1,TRBJ2-7,TRBV2,TGTGCCAGCCGGGACAGGAGCTCCTACGAGCAGTACTTC,CASRDRSSYEQYF
NA,NA,TRBJ1-4,TRBV6-6,TGTGCCAGCAGTTACTCCGACGGGCCAACTAATGAAAAACTGTTTTTT,CASSYSDGPTNEKLFF
few,NA,TRBJ1-5,TRBV27,TGTGCCAGCAGTTTAATCGCGGCAAGTCCTAATCAGCCCCAGCATTTT,CASSLIAASPNQPQHF
NA,NA,TRBJ2-1,TRBV11-2,TGTGCCAGCAGCGGCTCCGGGACCTACAATGAGCAGTTCTTC,CASSGSGTYNEQFF
NA,NA,TRBJ2-5,TRBV4-3,TGCGCCAGCAGCCGGTTGTTGGCCCAGATACAAGAGACCCAGTACTTC,CASSRLLAQIQETQYF
NA,NA,TRBJ2-5,TRBV11-2,TGTGCCAGCAGCTCGACACTAGACCAAGAGACCCAGTACTTC,CASSSTLDQETQYF
NA,NA,TRBJ2-1,TRBV9,TGTGCCAGCAGCGTAGATTGGGGGGCCTACAATGAGCAGTTCTTC,CASSVDWGAYNEQFF
NA,NA,TRBJ1-3,TRBV5-4,TGTGCCAGCAGCCTCGGAGAACCTGGAAACACCATATATTTT,CASSLGEPGNTIYF
NA,NA,TRBJ1-1,TRBV4-2,TGTGCCAGCAGCCAGTCGATCGAGAACACTGAAGCTTTCTTT,CASSQSIENTEAFF
NA,TRBD1,TRBJ2-1,TRBV18,TGTGCCAGCTCCGGGACAGGGGGCTATCGTGAGCAGTTCTTC,CASSGTGGYREQFF
NA,TRBD1,TRBJ2-2,TRBV28,TGTGCCAGCAGTCCCCGGACAGGGGTGAACACCGGGGAGCTGTTTTTT,CASSPRTGVNTGELFF
NA,NA,TRBJ1-2,TRBV11-2,TGTGCCAGCAGCGCGGGGGCAGGGATAAACTATGGCTACACCTTC,CASSAGAGINYGYTF
NA,NA,TRBJ2-1,TRBV11-2,TGTGCCTCCGCGCAAGGGATGAATGAGCAGTTCTTC,CASAQGMNEQFF
NA,TRBD2,TRBJ2-7,TRBV30,TGTGCCTGGAATACGGCTAGCGGCTTCTACGAGCAGTACTTC,CAWNTASGFYEQYF
NA,TRBD1,TRBJ2-2,TRBV2,TGTGCCAGCAGGGATCCTGGGACAGGGGTCTACACCGGGGAGCTGTTTTTT,CASRDPGTGVYTGELFF